This TCR beta chain was sequenced during a study of vaccination and CD4 T cells after COVID-19 (dated by TCRdb to the early 2020s). Notes on the research overall: SARS-CoV-2 positivity had been established in the convalescent patients by nasal swab PCR, and mild disease was recorded in several of these patients and severe disease in one. Post-COVID blood samples were collected from convalescent patients a median of around 96 days after diagnosis, with a range of about 35 to 161 days. Overlapping spike peptide pools from SARS-CoV-2 and from the common cold coronaviruses HCoV-NL63, HCoV-OC43 and HCoV-229E were used as culture stimuli. In control cultures, a CEFX viral epitope pool was used as positive control, an HIV-1 Nef peptide pool was used as negative control, or no peptide was added. Two doses of either the Pfizer-BioNTech BNT162b2 vaccine (n=8) or the Moderna mRNA-1273 vaccine (n=2) were administered to participants. In approximately ten COVID-19 convalescent patients and a few infection-naive healthy vaccine recipients, the spike-specific CD4+ TCR repertoire before mRNA vaccination was compared with the repertoire after mRNA vaccination. The convalescent cohort comprised six males and four females, including two Hispanic individuals, seven Caucasians, two Asians and one multiracial person. Post-vaccine blood samples were taken a median of 72 days after the second vaccine dose, with a range of 14 to 241 days. Study-wide findings and limitations: Nearly all vaccine-specific clones in convalescent patients (304 of 307) were mono-reactive for SARS-CoV-2 spike rather than cross-reactive with common cold coronaviruses. In convalescent patients, a median about 84% of post-vaccine SARS-CoV-2-reactive clones were detected only after vaccination, and vaccine-specific priming was suggested by this finding. The number of convalescent patients in the study was relatively small, and the study did not examine early timepoints following natural infection. The median number of SARS-CoV-2-reactive clonotypes rose from about 23 after infection to around 40 after vaccination, but the change was not significant.

Per the publication, the treatment or condition label means: roughly ten-day PBMC culture with coronavirus spike peptide pools or control peptides (ViraFEST assay). The ViraFEST assay, used in the study, expanded antigen-specific T cells with peptide pools and then identified the expanded clonotypes through TCR sequencing. Positive SARS-CoV-2 PCR tests in the convalescent patients dated from March to December 2020, before Alpha, Beta and Delta variants emerged in the United States. Each well held 2 million to 2.5 million PBMCs cultured with roughly 9.2 ug/ml peptide pools in IMDM containing 5% human AB serum and roughly 10 IU/ml IL-2. On days 3 and 7, half of the culture medium was replaced with fresh IL-2-containing medium. After less than 12 days of culture, CD4+ T cells were isolated by negative selection using the EasySep CD4+ T cell isolation kit. Ficoll-Paque Plus gradient centrifugation was used to isolate PBMCs from whole blood, and the isolated PBMCs were then either used fresh or cryopreserved at -140C. Each culture condition was generally run in triplicate wells.

The germline ends are 12 bases apart after V is trimmed by 3 bases and J by 4 bases. Its CDR3 holds 15 amino acids, cysteine through phenylalanine. The read is trimmed to its CDR3 DNA, 45 bases read in frame from base 1. CDR1 and CDR2 (WSHSY, SAAADI) derive from the germline V gene. The sample holds a few counts of this clonotype. Its antigen is currently not known. The record has no base qualities; no much larger clone is one base away. Libraries came from PCR. DNA from cultured CD4+ T cells was subjected to TCR sequencing with the Oncomine TCR Beta short-read assay at the Johns Hopkins FTIC core. The QIAamp micro DNA kit was used to extract genomic DNA from the cultured CD4+ T cells. Oncomine TCR Beta libraries made from cultured CD4+ T cells were pooled using unique dual indexes and sequenced on an Illumina iSeq 100. On the study's bioinformatics: Non-productive sequences were removed, and CDR3s not starting with C, not ending with F or W, or shorter than 7 amino acids were discarded. Antigen-specific clonotypes were identified using the MANAFEST web application through comparison of peptide-stimulated wells with reference and other culture wells. To be called positive, a clone needed an FDR below 0.05, an odds ratio above 5, and a productive frequency above 0.1% in at least two of three replicate wells. A clonotype counted as cross-reactive if it showed significant expansion both in the SARS-CoV-2 spike wells and in at least one common cold coronavirus spike condition. Similarity between CDR3 sequences was evaluated in R version 3.6.1 using Levenshtein distances (stringdist) and unrooted phylogenetic trees (ape). Using fastp at Q25 and MiXCR, TCRdb reprocessed the public reads and kept productive beta chains. All rows with the same CDR3 protein become a single entry with the most common DNA and genes. The V and J calls follow TCRdb's processing rather than the paper's. The sample table lists about 20,000 distinct CDR3 sequences, just over 60% of them with a count of one. The leading ten clones occupy 7.8% of the sample.

Sequencing was done on a sample of CD4+ T cells from blood, cultured in vitro. The chain joins TRBV10-2 to TRBJ2-2; TRBD2 is a possible D gene, resting on 5 matching bases. The sequence derives from a human donor who had recovered from COVID-19. The nucleotide sequence reads TGCGCCAGCAGTGACAGCGGAGTGTTCACCGGGGAGCTGTTTTTT. It specifies CASSDSGVFTGELFF.